A selection of T cell receptor beta chains follows, all from one sample in a study of tissue T cells after allogeneic stem cell transplantation. Sequencing used immunoSEQ multiplex PCR; TCRdb keeps in-frame clones, though not all of them. The top ten clones hold over 11% of a sample with some 6,100 clones, more than 55% of them seen once. The sequencing used duodenum tissue, collected at autopsy. Receptors originate from a woman aged 18-49 years with breast cancer. Each CDR3 is given with its conserved first and last residue. Each record gives: clone size, CDR3 length, J gene, V gene, CDR3 protein. Some rows have no size entry. The others give once, few or many, or a class for an expanded clone.

>NA|13|TRBJ1-5|TRBV30
CAWSVQGDQPQHF
>once|17|TRBJ2-3|TRBV4-2
CASSQEGGSPSTDTQYF
>NA|15|TRBJ2-7|TRBV2
CASRLGLAEAYEQYF
>few|15|TRBJ1-4|TRBV30
CAWSVQSGPNEKLFF
>NA|14|TRBJ2-7|TRBV27
CASSAAGRRGEQYF
>NA|12|TRBJ2-7|TRBV6-6
CASRGGSYEQYF
>NA|14|TRBJ1-5|TRBV28
CASTLTGSNQPQHF
>NA|14|TRBJ2-7|TRBV6-5
CASSYGASSYEQYF
>NA|13|TRBJ1-2|TRBV2
CASSPSGRNGYTF
>few|15|TRBJ2-3|TRBV18
CASSPTGFGTDTQYF
>NA|11|TRBJ2-5|TRBV18
CASSPQETQYF
>NA|15|TRBJ1-2|TRBV19
CASSMSNGGGYGYTF
>NA|13|TRBJ1-1|TRBV13
CASRPAMNTEAFF
>NA|15|TRBJ2-5|TRBV3-1/TRBV3-2
CASSQGAGDGETQYF
>NA|12|TRBJ2-7|TRBV29-1
CSVEASGYEQYF
>NA|15|TRBJ2-1|TRBV7-2
CASSPQAGRNNEQFF
>NA|15|TRBJ2-5|TRBV10-3
CAISDLDRAQETQYF
>NA|13|TRBJ1-2|TRBV12-3/TRBV12-4
CASSLWGPYGYTF
>NA|15|TRBJ1-5|TRBV6-6
CASRADRRGNQPQHF
>NA|16|TRBJ2-1|TRBV5-5
CASSPDTGTSGDEQFF
>NA|10|TRBJ1-2|TRBV21-1
CASSSTVYTF
>few|15|TRBJ2-1|TRBV3-1/TRBV3-2
CASRGSGGRRSEQFF
>NA|14|TRBJ1-1|TRBV5-5
CASSFPGANTEAFF
>NA|14|TRBJ1-1|TRBV28
CASSMKDLTTEAFF
>few|18|TRBJ2-5|TRBV5-4
CASSLVASGGNQGETQYF
>NA|12|TRBJ2-7|TRBV7-2
CASSFPGGEQYF
>NA|14|TRBJ1-2|TRBV7-2
CASSPTDGNYGYTF
>NA|13|TRBJ2-7|TRBV6-2/TRBV6-3
CASSYVAAYEQYF
>NA|15|TRBJ1-1|TRBV7-6
CASSLVTGGNTEAFF
>few|12|TRBJ2-2|TRBV5-3
CARSFSGRELFF
>large|13|TRBJ2-7|TRBV12-5
CASRDRRAYEQYF
>NA|14|TRBJ2-3|TRBV6-5
CASSYSSTGDTQYF
>NA|16|TRBJ2-5|TRBV28
CASSPRSTSQGETQYF
>few|18|TRBJ2-1|TRBV28
CASSSTQVSGRAHNEQFF
>NA|15|TRBJ1-1|TRBV12-5
CASGSAGGGHTEAFF
>NA|14|TRBJ1-1|TRBV18
CASSLERVNTEAFF
>few|15|TRBJ1-1|TRBV18
CASAPLREANTEAFF
>NA|19|TRBJ2-7|TRBV21-1
CASSKARPSRRLAGREQYF
>once|15|TRBJ2-5|TRBV7-9
CASSIGQGLSETQYF
>once|16|TRBJ2-3|TRBV4-2
CASSQSSGSGADTQYF
>few|13|TRBJ1-1|TRBV18
CASSLGTSAEAFF
>NA|15|TRBJ2-1|TRBV9
CASSVGLAEDNEQFF
>NA|16|TRBJ1-2|TRBV28
CASSLTLGSPMYGYTF
>NA|12|TRBJ2-1|TRBV11-2
CASSLQGYEQFF
>NA|15|TRBJ2-7|TRBV9
CASSPGTVSSYEQYF
>once|16|TRBJ1-5|TRBV24-1
CATSDSRRGSNQPQHF
>NA|15|TRBJ2-1|TRBV4-2
CASSPGQSSYNEQFF
>NA|10|TRBJ2-7|TRBV20-1
CSGDENKQYF
>NA|17|TRBJ1-6|TRBV18
CASSPPEIGPSNSPLHF
>NA|15|TRBJ2-7|TRBV4-1
CASSQEAGRTRWQYF
>NA|17|TRBJ1-1|TRBV6-2/TRBV6-3
CASSYHGTGEFTTEAFF
>NA|13|TRBJ1-1|TRBV19
CASKGRPNTEAFF
>few|16|TRBJ1-6|TRBV19
CASSTQVFSYNSPLHF
>NA|13|TRBJ2-1|TRBV19
CASSVGPHNEQFF
>NA|14|TRBJ1-6|TRBV2
CASSLDGRNSPLHF
>NA|16|TRBJ2-3|TRBV6-7
CASSCPVSWYTDTQYF
>few|15|TRBJ2-3|TRBV7-9
CASSSPGQSTDTQYF
>NA|14|TRBJ2-5|TRBV24-1
CATSDRQGVETQYF
>once|15|TRBJ2-7|TRBV7-2
CASSAQGQTIYEQYF
>NA|16|TRBJ2-2|TRBV2
CASTLRTSGNTGELFF